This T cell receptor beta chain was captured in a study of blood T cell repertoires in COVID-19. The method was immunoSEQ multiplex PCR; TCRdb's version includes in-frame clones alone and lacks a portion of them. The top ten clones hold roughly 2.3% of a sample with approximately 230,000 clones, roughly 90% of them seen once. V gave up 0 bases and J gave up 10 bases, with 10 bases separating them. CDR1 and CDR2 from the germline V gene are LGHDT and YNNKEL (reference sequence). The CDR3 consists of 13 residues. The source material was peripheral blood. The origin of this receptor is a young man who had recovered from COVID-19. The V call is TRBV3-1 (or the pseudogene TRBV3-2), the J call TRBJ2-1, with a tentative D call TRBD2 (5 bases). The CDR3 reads CASSQERAREQFF. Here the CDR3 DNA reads TGTGCCAGCAGCCAAGAGCGGGCGAGGGAGCAGTTCTTC.